This is a list of T cell receptor beta chains from one sample in a study of CD8+CD57+ T cells in acquired aplastic anemia. Each CDR3 protein gets one entry after TCRdb re-called the reads with MiXCR. This sample yields 150,000 to 200,000 distinct CDR3 sequences, of which roughly 48% are seen a single time; 1.1% belongs to the top ten. Sequenced material: sorted CD4+, CD8+, or CD8+CD57+ T cells (not recorded which) from PBMCs. These receptors were obtained from a human donor in good health. Each CDR3 is given with its conserved first and last residue. The order of the fields is D gene, V gene, clone size, J gene, CDR3 length, CDR3 protein, CDR3 DNA. The D gene is left open where the match is weak. Size values are once, few and many counts, or a class for expanded clones, and some rows have none.

>.|TRBV2|few|TRBJ1-5|15
CASSEGQIGNQPQHF
TGTGCCAGCAGTGAAGGGCAGATAGGCAATCAGCCCCAGCATTTT
>.|TRBV7-2|many|TRBJ2-5|14
CASSPQFVQETQYF
TGTGCCAGCAGCCCACAGTTTGTCCAAGAGACCCAGTACTTC
>TRBD1|TRBV24-1|.|TRBJ2-3|14
CATSGQGAGDTQYF
TGTGCCACCAGTGGACAGGGGGCAGGAGATACGCAGTATTTT
>.|TRBV5-1|few|TRBJ2-2|14
CASSMRPNTGELFF
TGCGCCAGCAGCATGCGGCCGAACACCGGGGAGCTGTTTTTT
>.|TRBV5-5|once|TRBJ2-7|15
CASSRIGASSHEQYF
TGTGCCAGCAGCCGAATCGGCGCCAGCTCCCACGAGCAGTACTTC
>TRBD2|TRBV3-1|.|TRBJ2-3|15
CASSLTSGGGDTQYF
TGTGCCAGCAGCCTGACTAGCGGGGGGGGAGATACGCAGTATTTT
>TRBD2|TRBV7-9|many|TRBJ2-5|17
CASSLAASGGIQETQYF
TGTGCCAGCAGCTTAGCGGCTAGCGGGGGGATCCAAGAGACCCAGTACTTC
>.|TRBV11-2|.|TRBJ2-7|13
CASSQYGTYEQYF
TGTGCCAGCAGCCAATACGGAACCTACGAGCAGTACTTC
>.|TRBV15|.|TRBJ2-7|13
CATSTGHPYEQYF
TGTGCCACCAGCACGGGGCATCCCTACGAGCAGTACTTC
>TRBD1|TRBV20-1|.|TRBJ1-1|16
CSARDRGRGLKAEAFF
TGCAGTGCTAGAGATCGCGGCAGGGGGCTCAAGGCGGAAGCTTTCTTT
>TRBD1|TRBV7-9|many|TRBJ2-3|15
CASSPQGAGTDTQYF
TGTGCCAGCAGCCCCCAGGGGGCAGGAACAGATACGCAGTATTTT
>TRBD1|TRBV7-6|many|TRBJ1-6|14
CASSPGTVNSPLHF
TGTGCCAGCAGCCCCGGGACAGTAAATTCACCCCTCCACTTT
>TRBD1|TRBV20-1|.|TRBJ2-7|13
CSARGQDGNEQYF
TGCAGTGCTAGGGGACAGGACGGCAACGAGCAGTACTTC